The 25 T cell receptor beta chains reported below all come from one sample, sequenced in a study of cytomegalovirus exposure and HLA in healthy donors. 60 Vbeta and 13 Jbeta primers were used in PCR. Sequencing used immunoSEQ multiplex PCR; TCRdb keeps in-frame clones, though not all of them. The data hold about 160,000 clones, with around 78% observed a single time. Source material: PBMCs. These receptor sequences come from a man in his forties in good health and CMV-seronegative.

The genes are TRBV10-1 and TRBJ2-2, with a possible D match to TRBD2 (7 bases). CDR1 WNHNN and CDR2 SYGVQD come from the germline V gene (reference sequence). V was pared by 3 bases and J by 8 bases, with 19 bases between. The CDR3 extends over 16 amino acids. The DNA for the CDR3 is TGCGCCAGCAGTGATGGGGGGGCCGGTCTTATGGGGGAGCTGTTTTTT. Protein: CASSDGGAGLMGELFF.

The chain carries TRBV5-1 and TRBJ2-1; a weak D match, TRBD2 (6 bases). V was trimmed by 2 bases and J by 0 bases, leaving 6 bases between them. The germline V gene has CDR1 SGHRS and CDR2 YFSETQ. The CDR3 is 14 amino acids. CDR3 amino acids: CASSFGSSYNEQFF. CDR3 nucleotides: TGCGCCAGCAGCTTCGGGAGCTCCTACAATGAGCAGTTCTTC.

This sequence joins TRBV5-1 and TRBJ2-3, with D unclear. Trimming pared 3 bases from V and 6 bases from J, leaving 8 bases between. The CDR3 is 12 residues long. Per the germline V gene, CDR1 is SGHRS and CDR2 is YFSETQ. The CDR3 loop reads CASSSLRDTQYF. The CDR3 nucleotides read TGCGCCAGCAGCTCTCTCCGGGATACGCAGTATTTT. The full variable domain, in which reference TRBV5-1 and TRBJ2-3 provide the parts outside the CDR3, is KAGVTQTPRYLIKTRGQQVTLSCSPISGHRSVSWYQQTPGQGLQFLFEYFSETQRNKGNFPGRFSGRQFSNSRSEMNVSTLELGDSALYLCASSSLRDTQYFGPGTRLTVL.

V and J are TRBV19 and TRBJ2-2; 14 nucleotides agree with TRBD2. Germline CDR1 reads LNHDA; CDR2 reads SQIVND (reference sequence). This CDR3 contains 17 residues. The V gene end was trimmed by 4 bases and the J gene end by 3 bases; junction bases not matched to a gene: 4. The CDR3 nucleotides are TGTGCCAGTAGTAACCGACTAGCGGGAGGGTACACCGGGGAGCTGTTTTTT. This encodes CASSNRLAGGYTGELFF.

The chain couples TRBV4-2 to TRBJ1-2; TRBD1 might be the D (5 bases). The CDR3 sequence is 17 residues long. V lost 4 bases, J lost 1 base, and 19 bases lay in between. CDR1 is LGHNA and CDR2 is YNFKEQ in the germline V gene. The CDR3 loop reads CASSLVGADPINYGYTF. DNA of the CDR3: TGTGCCAGCAGCCTTGTAGGGGCCGACCCCATTAACTATGGCTACACCTTC.

This CDR3 reads CSVRLAGNTIYF. DNA for the CDR3: TGCAGCGTTCGGTTGGCTGGAAACACCATATATTTT. The genes are TRBV29-1 and TRBJ1-3; D not certain. The length of the CDR3 is 12 residues. The V gene lost 5 bases and the J gene lost 2 bases, with 7 bases spanning the gap. Germline lookup yields CDR1 SQVTM and CDR2 ANQGSEA.

This clone was seen a single time. The rearrangement joins TRBV2 to TRBJ1-1; D perhaps matches TRBD1 (5 bases). The CDR3 totals 13 residues. Looked up from germline, CDR1 is SNHLY and CDR2 is FYNNEI. V lost 6 bases and J 1 base, leaving 9 bases between the germline ends. As DNA, the CDR3 is TGTGCCAGCAGACCCACAGGGAACACTGAAGCTTTCTTT. It yields the protein CASRPTGNTEAFF.

The V and J genes are TRBV5-1 and TRBJ2-2, with D perhaps TRBD2 (6 bases). The ends were cut back, 0 bases at V and 4 bases at J, with 10 bases in the middle. This CDR3 comprises 15 residues. Germline loops: CDR1 SGHRS, CDR2 YFSETQ. CDR3 DNA sequence: TGCGCCAGCAGCTTGGGACCGGAGGGCACCGGGGAGCTGTTTTTT. The encoded protein is CASSLGPEGTGELFF.

The chain has TRBV14 and TRBJ2-7; possibly TRBD1 for D (6 bases). The CDR3 is 13 residues long. CDR1 and CDR2 from the germline V gene are SGHDN and FVKESK. V dropped 1 base and J dropped 4 bases, with 8 bases sitting between them. CDR3 nucleotides: TGTGCCAGCAGCCAAGGACAGGTATACGAGCAGTACGTC. Translated, it gives CASSQGQVYEQYV.

The gene calls are TRBV6-4 and TRBJ2-1; 8 bases align to TRBD2. Germline assignment: CDR1 MRHNA and CDR2 SNTAGT. The CDR3 has 14 residues. With 3 bases clipped from V and 7 bases from J, the junction kept 5 bases outside the gene matches. CDR3: CASSEGRGGNEQFF. The CDR3 DNA is TGTGCCAGCAGTGAAGGACGGGGGGGAAATGAGCAGTTCTTC.

The CDR3 nucleotides are TGTGCCAGCAGTTTATCTGGCAGGGGGCAGGATGGCTACACCTTC. Its translation is CASSLSGRGQDGYTF. The chain joins TRBV28 to TRBJ1-2; 8 positions agree with TRBD1. Looked up from germline, CDR1 is MDHEN and CDR2 is SYDVKM. There are 15 residues in the CDR3. The V segment lost 1 base and the J segment 6 bases; nucleotides outside the gene matches: 7.

This sequence joins TRBV5-1 and TRBJ2-3, with D perhaps being TRBD1 or TRBD2 (10 bases each). The CDR3 is 22 amino acids. Trimming left V 3 bases short and J 1 base short, with 33 bases between. Germline-derived CDR1 and CDR2 are SGHRS and YFSETQ. CDR3 in DNA: TGCGCCAGCAGCTCGGGACAGGGGTTGCTAGCGGGAGTCAATTGGGGCACAGATACGCAGTATTTT. It yields the protein CASSSGQGLLAGVNWGTDTQYF.

V usage is TRBV7-3 and J usage is TRBJ1-3; perhaps TRBD1 as D (5 bases). CDR1 is SGHTA and CDR2 is FQGTGA in the germline V gene. There are 13 residues in the CDR3. The V end was cut by 1 base, the J end by 8 bases, with 9 bases between. The CDR3 spells CASSLMGGDTIYF. The CDR3 DNA is TGTGCCAGCAGCTTAATGGGGGGGGACACCATATATTTT. The complete variable domain, with remaining parts taken from reference TRBV7-3 and TRBJ1-3, reads GAGVSQTPSNKVTEKGKYVELRCDPISGHTALYWYRQSLGQGPEFLIYFQGTGAADDSGLPNDRFFAVRPEGSVSTLKIQRTERGDSAVYLCASSLMGGDTIYFGEGSWLTVV.

V and J are TRBV7-9 and TRBJ2-5; maybe TRBD1 (8 bases). Germline V gene data show CDR1 as SEHNR and CDR2 as FQNEAQ (reference sequence). Trimming stripped 4 bases from V and 2 bases from J, with 20 bases between. This CDR3 spans 17 amino acids. The CDR3 nucleotides read TGTGCCAGCAGCTCCGGGGGGCCGGACAGGGAACAAGAGACCCAGTACTTC. Protein: CASSSGGPDREQETQYF.

The J gene is TRBJ2-1, the V gene TRBV6-5; the match to TRBD2 covers 13 bases. Germline CDR1 MNHEY, CDR2 SVGAGI. The CDR3 length is 15 residues. J lost 9 bases, V lost 5 bases, and 7 bases had no gene match. In DNA form, the CDR3 reads TGTGCCAGCAGTCTAGGACTAGCGGGAGTACTTGAGCAGTTCTTC. This gives the protein CASSLGLAGVLEQFF.

This clone was seen only a few times. The chain is built from TRBV4-1 and TRBJ1-4; 7 bases line up with TRBD1. Germline V gene sequence: CDR1 MGHRA, CDR2 YSYEKL. The CDR3 spans 14 residues. The trim removed 4 bases at V and 7 bases at J, leaving 6 bases unmatched. DNA for the CDR3: TGCGCCAGCAGCCTCTCAGGGGGTGTTGAAAAACTGTTTTTT. As protein: CASSLSGGVEKLFF.

This clone has a handful of counts. The J gene is TRBJ2-3, the V gene TRBV7-3; 7 positions match TRBD1. CDR3 length equals 13 residues. Germline V gives CDR1 SGHTA, CDR2 FQGTGA. V shed 5 bases and J 5 bases; nucleotides not matched to a gene: 4. CDR3 in DNA: TGTGCCAGCAGCCAGACAGGGAAAGATACGCAGTATTTT. Translating it yields CASSQTGKDTQYF.

The rearrangement uses TRBV7-6 and TRBJ2-7; TRBD2 matches at 7 bases. V shed 10 bases and J 3 bases; nucleotides not matched to a gene: 12. CDR1 is SGHVS, CDR2 FNYEAQ, per germline. The CDR3 runs to 14 residues. This chain's CDR3 is CATSSGGSRYEQYF. Here the CDR3 DNA reads TGTGCCACCAGTTCGGGCGGGAGCCGCTACGAGCAGTACTTC. The variable domain in full, with the rest retrieved from reference TRBV7-6 and TRBJ2-7, is GAGVSQSPRYKVTKRGQDVALRCDPISGHVSLYWYRQALGQGPEFLTYFNYEAQQDKSGLPNDRFSAERPEGSISTLTIQRTEQRDSAMYRCATSSGGSRYEQYFGPGTRLTVT.

The chain has TRBV23-1 and TRBJ2-1, with 9 bases fitting TRBD1. TRBV23-1 is given ORF status, its function remaining uncertain. V lost 5 bases and J lost 8; bases outside the gene matches: 10. The CDR3 length is 15 residues. The CDR3 loop is CASSGGQGVGDEQFF. The CDR3 DNA sequence: TGCGCCAGCAGTGGGGGACAGGGCGTGGGGGATGAGCAGTTCTTC.

This chain connects TRBV11-2 to TRBJ2-1, with a weak D call TRBD2 (5 bases). V lost 1 base and J 8 bases, leaving 18 bases between the germline ends. Germline V lookup: CDR1 SGHAT, CDR2 FQNNGV. There are 16 residues in the CDR3. The CDR3 nucleotides read TGTGCCAGCAGCTTAGTGGATCCCCCTAGCCGGGATGAGCAGTTCTTC. Translation gives CASSLVDPPSRDEQFF.

V gene TRBV7-3 combines with J gene TRBJ1-1; 7 nucleotides align to TRBD1. Germline assignment: CDR1 SGHTA and CDR2 FQGTGA. The CDR3 spans 15 residues. With 5 bases clipped from V and 0 bases from J, the junction kept 6 bases outside the gene matches. The CDR3, as DNA: TGTGCCAGCAGCCCTCAGGGGGGAATGAACACTGAAGCTTTCTTT. This gives the protein CASSPQGGMNTEAFF.

The genes are TRBV23-1 and TRBJ2-7; weak D call: TRBD1 (5 bases). TRBV23-1 qualifies as an ORF whose function is uncertain. V shed 1 base and J shed 2 bases, with 12 bases lying between them. This CDR3 is built from 15 residues. CDR3 nucleotides: TGCGCCAGCAGTCAATTTATCCAGGGCCCCTACGAGCAGTACTTC. This gives the protein CASSQFIQGPYEQYF.

The V gene is TRBV5-1, the J gene TRBJ2-5, with D perhaps matching TRBD2 (6 bases). CDR1 and CDR2 (germline): SGHRS, YFSETQ. The germline V and J ends were trimmed by 6 bases and 2 bases, with 20 bases remaining between them. This CDR3 has 16 residues. This CDR3 is CASIRGSGPFQETQYF. In nucleotides, the CDR3 is TGCGCCAGCATCCGAGGGAGCGGGCCTTTTCAAGAGACCCAGTACTTC.

The table lists this clone with a few counts. V and J are TRBV5-1 and TRBJ2-5, with 7 bases lining up with TRBD1. The CDR3 runs to 13 residues. V was pared by 2 bases and J by 5 bases, with 3 bases of the junction left unmatched. Per the germline V gene, CDR1 is SGHRS and CDR2 is YFSETQ. The CDR3 DNA follows: TGCGCCAGCAGCTTCGGGACAGCGGAGACCCAGTACTTC. It codes for CASSFGTAETQYF.

In this sample, this clone turned up a few times. The rearrangement uses TRBV2 and TRBJ2-7, with TRBD2 matching 7 bases. The CDR3 spans 16 residues. Per the germline V gene, CDR1 is SNHLY and CDR2 is FYNNEI. The V and J ends lost 4 bases and 3 bases, in that order; junction bases with no gene match: 12. CDR3 DNA: TGTGCCAGCAGTGTCGGCGGGGGACCATGGGGCTACGAGCAGTACGTC. This sequence encodes CASSVGGGPWGYEQYV.